The sequence of this T cell receptor beta chain was determined in a study of T-cell reconstitution after alpha-beta-depleted transplantation in children. Study conclusions and caveats: Expanded clones from the graft, numbering several hundred, reportedly supplied alpha-beta T cells about two months after transplant.

This CDR3 contains 14 residues. CDR1 and CDR2 (germline): MDHEN, SYDVKM. The ends lost 6 bases at V and 3 bases at J; junction bases unmatched: 6. The authors prepared the TCRbeta library with unique molecular identifiers. TCRdb analysed the PCR reads with MiXCR anew, one entry per CDR3 protein. This sample carries hundreds of thousands of distinct CDR3 sequences, about 9.4% of them seen once, and the ten largest clones take around 7.5%. As concerns this clonotype: Its specificity is not known.

This receptor was obtained from a boy under three years old with acute myeloid leukemia, due to receive a stem cell transplant. The rearrangement uses TRBV28 and TRBJ2-5; 8 bases line up with TRBD1. Sample: PBMCs, taken before TCRalphabeta/CD19-depleted stem cell transplant. The DNA for the CDR3 is TGTGCCAGCAGGTGGGGACAGGTCAAAGAGACCCAGTACTTC. Protein: CASRWGQVKETQYF. The whole variable domain, filled in from reference TRBV28 and TRBJ2-5, reads DVKVTQSSRYLVKRTGEKVFLECVQDMDHENMFWYRQDPGLGLRLIYFSYDVKMKEKGDIPEGYSVSREKKERFSLILESASTNQTSMYLCASRWGQVKETQYFGPGTRLLVL.